This entry is about one T cell receptor beta chain. Its target is not known. CDR3 length: 15 residues. Germline CDR1 reads SEHNR; CDR2 reads FQNEAQ (reference sequence). The V end lost 7 bases, the J end lost 6 bases, and 19 bases lay between the germline ends. Sequencing libraries made from TCR beta cDNA carried unique molecular identifiers. TCRdb fed the PCR reads into MiXCR, producing one record per CDR3 protein. The profile shows around 700,000 distinct CDR3 sequences, 55% to 70% of them singletons. The data derive from a study of post-analysis software for immune sequencing data. For the study at large: The cohort encompassed relapsing-remitting, secondary progressive and progressive-relapsing multiple sclerosis disease courses.

The study, taken as a whole, reports: Under the F measure, samples that were prepared in one batch clustered strongly together. Compared with controls, patients had more of roughly 5 TRBV segments, including TRBV5-6, TRBV5-1 and TRBV20-1. There was significantly lower normalized Chao1 diversity in multiple sclerosis patients than in controls.

Material for sequencing was blood. The receptor was derived from a girl aged 2-10 years with multiple sclerosis. The chain combines TRBV7-9 with TRBJ1-5; D remains unclear. The CDR3 spells CASNSSEAGSQPQHF. CDR3 coding DNA: TGTGCCAGCAACTCCAGTGAAGCGGGAAGTCAGCCCCAGCATTTT. The entire variable domain, with the rest obtained from reference TRBV7-9 and TRBJ1-5, is as follows: DTGVSQNPRHKITKRGQNVTFRCDPISEHNRLYWYRQTLGQGPEFLTYFQNEAQLEKSRLLSDRFSAERPKGSFSTLEIQRTEQGDSAMYLCASNSSEAGSQPQHFGDGTRLSIL.